This is a list of T cell receptor beta chains from one sample in a study of OX40 agonist ivuxolimab in advanced cancers. Data came from immunoSEQ multiplex PCR; TCRdb stores just in-frame clones and leaves some out. This sample carries fewer than 55,000 clones, approximately 91% of them seen once, and the ten largest clones take 11% to 15%. Sequenced material: CD4+ or CD8+ T cells sorted from blood, taken in a trial of the OX40 agonist ivuxolimab. These receptors were taken from an adult with an advanced solid tumor such as melanoma, head and neck, liver or kidney cancer. Each CDR3 is given with its conserved first and last residue. Each record gives: J gene, D gene, V gene, clone size, CDR3 DNA, CDR3 protein. A D gene is named only where the DNA matches it firmly. A clone size is listed for some rows: how often the clone was seen (once, few, many), or a class if it is expanded.

TRBJ1-6 TRBD1 TRBV4-1 once TGCGCCAGCAGCCAAGGACCGGGACAGGGGGTGAGCTCCTATAATTCACCCCTCCACTTT CASSQGPGQGVSSYNSPLHF
TRBJ2-7 TRBD1 TRBV7-8 NA TGTGCCAGCAGCGGGGACAGGGCCGGGATGAGCTACGAGCAGTACTTC CASSGDRAGMSYEQYF
TRBJ2-7 TRBD2 TRBV5-4 NA TGTGCCAGCAGCTCGGGGGAGGGTTACGAGCAGTACTTC CASSSGEGYEQYF
TRBJ2-7 NA TRBV27 NA TGTGCCAGCAGTTTCGGGGGGCCCACCTACGAGCAGTACTTC CASSFGGPTYEQYF
TRBJ2-1 TRBD1 TRBV5-6 NA TGTGCCAGCAGGAGGACAGGGATTAGTGAGCAGTTCTTC CASRRTGISEQFF
TRBJ1-3 TRBD1 TRBV6-1 NA TGTGCCACCACTTCGACAGGGATCGGAGGAAACACCATATATTTT CATTSTGIGGNTIYF
TRBJ2-5 TRBD1 TRBV15 NA TGTGCCACCAGCGAAGTAAAGGGGGCCCTTGAGACCCAGTACTTC CATSEVKGALETQYF
TRBJ1-3 NA TRBV7-9 once TGTGCCAGCAGGGACGGGGGCGATAGCGGCAACACCATATATTTT CASRDGGDSGNTIYF
TRBJ1-5 NA TRBV7-9 NA TGTGCCAGCAGCTCCGGACAGCTAAATCAGCCCCAGCATTTT CASSSGQLNQPQHF
TRBJ2-7 NA TRBV6-5 NA TGTGCCAGCAGTTACGGGGCAGGAGAGCGCGAGCAGTACTTC CASSYGAGEREQYF
TRBJ1-3 NA TRBV5-6 NA TGTGCCAGCAGCTGGGGAACCGGCAGCTCTGGAAACACCATATATTTT CASSWGTGSSGNTIYF
TRBJ1-5 TRBD1 TRBV7-9 NA TGTGCCAGCACAACAGGGGGGGGAGGTCAGCCCCAGCATTTT CASTTGGGGQPQHF
TRBJ1-1 NA TRBV12-5 once TGTGCTAGTGGTTTGGCCGCTTTGGGGGGGGGAAATGAAGCTTTCTTT CASGLAALGGGNEAFF
TRBJ1-2 NA TRBV5-6 once TGTGCCAGCAGCTTTCGGACATTGAATGGCTGCACCTTC CASSFRTLNGCTF
TRBJ1-4 NA TRBV19 NA TGTGCCAGTAGTATCCTTGCGGGGGAGGAGAATAATGAAAAACTGTTTTTT CASSILAGEENNEKLFF
TRBJ1-2 TRBD1 TRBV5-1 NA TGCGCCAGCAGTCGGGACAGCGCTGCGGGAGGCTACACCTTC CASSRDSAAGGYTF
TRBJ2-1 NA TRBV7-9 NA TGTGCCAGCAGCCCCGTGAAGGGTGGGACCGAGCAGTTCTTC CASSPVKGGTEQFF
TRBJ2-3 TRBD2 TRBV9 NA TGTGCCAGCAGCCCCACCGGTGGACTAGTGACAGATACGCAGTATTTT CASSPTGGLVTDTQYF
TRBJ2-7 TRBD1 TRBV25-1 NA TGTGCCAGCAGCCAACCCGGGACAGTGTCCTACGAGCAGTACTTC CASSQPGTVSYEQYF
TRBJ2-7 TRBD1 TRBV6-5 NA TGTGCCATCACAGGGGGGCTCTACGAGCAGTACTTC CAITGGLYEQYF
TRBJ2-7 NA TRBV5-6 NA TGTGCCAGCAGCTTACTCGGGACCGTGAGCTCCTACGAGCAGTACTTC CASSLLGTVSSYEQYF
TRBJ1-1 NA TRBV4-1 NA TGCGCCAGCAGCCAAGAGATAGGGGTCTCTGAAGCTTTCTTT CASSQEIGVSEAFF
TRBJ1-2 TRBD1 TRBV5-1 NA TGCGCCAGCAGCTTGGGGACAGGGGGAAGCTATGGCTACACCTTC CASSLGTGGSYGYTF
TRBJ1-2 NA TRBV2 NA TGTGCCAGCATCCAAAACTATGGCTACACCTTC CASIQNYGYTF
TRBJ2-3 TRBD1 TRBV18 NA TGTGCCAGCTCACGGGCGCGCCATGGGACAGAGTCCCGGGATACGCAGTATTTT CASSRARHGTESRDTQYF
TRBJ1-3 NA TRBV4-3 NA TGCGCCAGCAGCCCCGGCGGCTCTGGAAACACCATATATTTT CASSPGGSGNTIYF
TRBJ2-3 NA TRBV5-8 NA TGTGCCAGCAGGTCAGATACGCAGTATTTT CASRSDTQYF
TRBJ2-5 NA TRBV7-8 NA TGTGCCAGCAGCGAGGTGGGGGGGGGCCCGGTGGAGACCCAGTACTTC CASSEVGGGPVETQYF
TRBJ2-7 NA TRBV15 NA TGTGCCACCAGCAGGGGGGACTACGAGCAGTACTTC CATSRGDYEQYF
TRBJ1-1 NA TRBV19 NA TGTGCCAGTAGTATAGGGACAGCAGAAGCTTTCTTT CASSIGTAEAFF
TRBJ2-7 NA TRBV6-6 NA TGTGCCAGCAGTTCAGGGTCCTACGAGCAGTACTTC CASSSGSYEQYF
TRBJ2-2 TRBD1 TRBV4-3 once TGCGCCAGCAGCCAAGAGGGGGTCAGGGGGCACACCGGGGAGCTGTTTTTT CASSQEGVRGHTGELFF
TRBJ2-1 TRBD1 TRBV5-6 NA TGTGCCAGCAGCTTCGGGGACAGGGACGATGAGCAGTTCTTC CASSFGDRDDEQFF
TRBJ1-2 TRBD1 TRBV5-1 NA TGCGCCAGCAGCTTGGCTGACAGGGATGCTGGCTACACCTTC CASSLADRDAGYTF
TRBJ1-1 NA TRBV7-2 NA TGTGCCAGCAGTGGGACGGCGGGGGCTTTCTTT CASSGTAGAFF
TRBJ2-7 NA TRBV6-1 NA TGTGCCAGCAATGATGGCGAGCAGTACTTC CASNDGEQYF
TRBJ1-6 TRBD1 TRBV27 NA TGTGCCAGCAGTTTTGTCGGGACAGTCTATAATTCACCCCTCCACTTT CASSFVGTVYNSPLHF
TRBJ2-2 TRBD2 TRBV10-3 NA TGTGCCATCAGTGAGACTAGCGGGCAGGGAGGCGGGGAGCTGTTTTTT CAISETSGQGGGELFF
TRBJ2-3 TRBD2 TRBV7-6 NA TGTGCCAGCAGCTTCTTAGCGGGGGGGAGCACAGATACGCAGTATTTT CASSFLAGGSTDTQYF
TRBJ1-2 NA TRBV4-3 NA TGCGCCAGCAGCCAATCCCGGACAGCCAATAACTATGGCTACACCTTC CASSQSRTANNYGYTF
TRBJ2-5 TRBD2 TRBV14 NA TGTGCCAGCAGCCCAAAGGGTTTTGCGGGGGGTGAGGAAGAGACCCAGTACTTC CASSPKGFAGGEEETQYF
TRBJ2-1 TRBD1 TRBV18 NA TGTGCCAGCTCACCACAGTACCAGGGGGTCTATTCCTACAATGAGCAGTTCTTC CASSPQYQGVYSYNEQFF
TRBJ2-7 TRBD2 TRBV27 once TGTGCCAGCAGTTTGGCGGGGGGGCGAAACGAGCAGTACTTC CASSLAGGRNEQYF
TRBJ2-1 NA TRBV19 NA TGTGCCAGTAGTCCCATCTCTAGCTCCTACAATGAGCAGTTCTTC CASSPISSSYNEQFF
TRBJ2-7 TRBD1 TRBV2 once TGTGCCAGCAGTACATCGGGACAGGGAAATTACGAGCAGTACTTC CASSTSGQGNYEQYF
TRBJ2-1 TRBD2 TRBV4-1 NA TGCGCCAGCAGCCAAGCTGGTGGACTAGCGGGGACCAATGAGCAGTTCTTC CASSQAGGLAGTNEQFF
TRBJ2-7 NA TRBV5-8 NA TGTGCCAGCAGCATAAACTACGAGCAGTACTTC CASSINYEQYF
TRBJ2-3 TRBD2 TRBV4-1 NA TGCGCCAGCAGCCATCTAGCGGGGAGCACAGATACGCAGTATTTT CASSHLAGSTDTQYF
TRBJ1-2 NA TRBV10-3 NA TGTGCCATCAAGGACAACTATGGCTACACCTTC CAIKDNYGYTF
TRBJ1-6 NA TRBV19 NA TGTGCCAGCCGGCCGGGACGGGGGAATTCACCCCTCCACTTT CASRPGRGNSPLHF
TRBJ1-5 NA TRBV19 NA TGTGCCAGTAGTAGGACAGACTATAGCAATCAGCCCCAGCATTTT CASSRTDYSNQPQHF
TRBJ2-7 NA TRBV30 few TGTGCCTGGGGGATCGCGACGGGAATACACTACGAGCAGTACTTC CAWGIATGIHYEQYF
TRBJ2-2 TRBD1 TRBV9 NA TGTGCCAGCAGCCCACGACAGGGCGGGACCGGGGAGCTGTTTTTT CASSPRQGGTGELFF
TRBJ1-5 NA TRBV5-8 NA TGTGCCAGCAGCTCGTTTGCGAGTAATTATGGCAATCAGCCCCAGCATTTT CASSSFASNYGNQPQHF
TRBJ2-1 NA TRBV5-6 NA TGTGCCAGCAGCTTGGTAAACCCCACCTACAATGAGCAGTTCTTC CASSLVNPTYNEQFF
TRBJ1-1 NA TRBV5-1 NA TGCGCCAGCAGGGACGGATCAGGGAAGAACACTGAAGCTTTCTTT CASRDGSGKNTEAFF
TRBJ1-5 NA TRBV7-9 NA TGTGCCAGCAGCTTAGAGCTAGGGGCGATAGGCAATCAGCCCCAGCATTTT CASSLELGAIGNQPQHF